The 7 T cell receptor beta chains reported below all come from one sample, sequenced in a study of blood T cell repertoires in COVID-19. Here immunoSEQ multiplex PCR was the method, and the copy in TCRdb shows in-frame clones only, minus some. The sample holds about 480,000 clones, 88% seen once. Material for sequencing was PBMCs or T cells enriched from blood (not recorded which). These receptors all stem from a woman in her forties who had recovered from COVID-19.

The chain has TRBV7-7 and TRBJ2-6; 7 positions match TRBD1. There are 19 residues in the CDR3. Germline CDR1 and CDR2: SSHAT and FNYEAQ (reference sequence). Unmatched junction bases numbered 12, after V lost 4 bases and J lost 0 bases. In DNA form, the CDR3 reads TGTGCCAGCAGCTCGTCCGGGACAGCTCGTTACTCTGGGGCCAACGTCCTGACTTTC. Amino acid sequence: CASSSSGTARYSGANVLTF.

The rearrangement uses TRBV4-2 and TRBJ2-7; a weak D match, TRBD1 (6 bases). CDR1 and CDR2 from the germline V gene are LGHNA and YNFKEQ. The CDR3 covers 14 residues. V dropped 0 bases and J dropped 4 bases, with 10 bases sitting between them. CDR3 amino acids: CASSQEYREYEQYF. CDR3 DNA: TGTGCCAGCAGCCAAGAGTACAGGGAGTACGAGCAGTACTTC.

The chain recombines TRBV11-3 with TRBJ1-3; D not resolved. Trimming pared 1 base from V and 0 bases from J, leaving 13 bases between. Germline-derived CDR1 and CDR2 are SGHNT and YENEEA. The CDR3 is 17 residues long. CDR3 region: CASSLGGGRHSGNTIYF. The CDR3 DNA sequence: TGTGCCAGCAGCTTAGGGGGAGGTAGACACTCTGGAAACACCATATATTTT.

This sequence joins TRBV2 and TRBJ2-7; D gene unclear. The V gene lost 2 bases and the J gene lost 3 bases, with 20 bases spanning the gap. Germline V gene sequence: CDR1 SNHLY, CDR2 FYNNEI. The CDR3 is 17 residues long. CDR3 sequence reads: CASSEPSFQVTDYEQYF. CDR3 in DNA: TGTGCCAGCAGTGAACCTTCTTTCCAGGTGACCGACTACGAGCAGTACTTC.

V gene TRBV27 combines with J gene TRBJ2-1; 7 positions match TRBD2. Trimming cost V 4 bases and J 2 bases; bases outside gene matches: 5. Germline CDR1 and CDR2: MNHEY and SMNVEV (reference sequence). This CDR3 comprises 15 residues. The CDR3 DNA reads as TGTGCCAGCAGTTCCTCTAGCGGCCCCTACAATGAGCAGTTCTTC. It is translated as CASSSSSGPYNEQFF.

The rearrangement links TRBV6-5 to TRBJ1-2; 9 bases match TRBD1. CDR3 size: 16 residues. V was pared by 4 bases and J by 7 bases, with 13 bases of the junction left unmatched. Germline V lookup: CDR1 MNHEY, CDR2 SVGAGI. Here the CDR3 reads CASSSALGDRVSGYTF. The CDR3 DNA reads TGTGCCAGCAGTTCAGCCCTTGGGGACAGGGTTAGTGGCTACACCTTC.

The sample holds one count of this clone. V and J are TRBV12-3 or TRBV12-4 and TRBJ2-3; a weak D match, TRBD2 (5 bases). The CDR3 totals 13 residues. V lost 7 bases, J lost 5 bases, and 13 bases lay in between. This CDR3 reads CASIPGGEDTQYF. CDR3 DNA sequence: TGTGCCAGCATCCCCGGAGGTGAAGATACGCAGTATTTT.